This T cell receptor (beta chain) stems from a study of blood T cell repertoires in COVID-19. About the study: From the United States, Italy and Spain came samples of acute and convalescent COVID-19. Sources were T cells, B-cell-depleted T cells, or PBMCs; the material itself was cDNA or gDNA.

This clone has only a few counts. Original processing methods: Using reference gene primer amplification, nucleated cell counts were estimated. Here immunoSEQ multiplex PCR was the method, and the copy in TCRdb shows in-frame clones only, minus some. From that table come the V and J calls and clone size; the DNA was used to work out D and trimming. The table has around 140,000 clones, around 83% seen once. The CDR3 is 15 amino acids. Germline CDR1 and CDR2: LNHDA and SQIVND (reference sequence). V gave up 9 bases and J gave up 4 bases, with 18 bases separating them. Specimen: peripheral blood. The clonotype originates from a human donor with acute or convalescent COVID-19. The donor label of this sample is uncertain. The V gene is TRBV19, the J gene TRBJ1-4; the D gene is possibly TRBD1 (5 bases). CDR3 protein: CASRNVGGNNEKLFF. The CDR3 DNA reads TGTGCCAGCCGCAATGTTGGGGGGAATAATGAAAAACTGTTTTTT.